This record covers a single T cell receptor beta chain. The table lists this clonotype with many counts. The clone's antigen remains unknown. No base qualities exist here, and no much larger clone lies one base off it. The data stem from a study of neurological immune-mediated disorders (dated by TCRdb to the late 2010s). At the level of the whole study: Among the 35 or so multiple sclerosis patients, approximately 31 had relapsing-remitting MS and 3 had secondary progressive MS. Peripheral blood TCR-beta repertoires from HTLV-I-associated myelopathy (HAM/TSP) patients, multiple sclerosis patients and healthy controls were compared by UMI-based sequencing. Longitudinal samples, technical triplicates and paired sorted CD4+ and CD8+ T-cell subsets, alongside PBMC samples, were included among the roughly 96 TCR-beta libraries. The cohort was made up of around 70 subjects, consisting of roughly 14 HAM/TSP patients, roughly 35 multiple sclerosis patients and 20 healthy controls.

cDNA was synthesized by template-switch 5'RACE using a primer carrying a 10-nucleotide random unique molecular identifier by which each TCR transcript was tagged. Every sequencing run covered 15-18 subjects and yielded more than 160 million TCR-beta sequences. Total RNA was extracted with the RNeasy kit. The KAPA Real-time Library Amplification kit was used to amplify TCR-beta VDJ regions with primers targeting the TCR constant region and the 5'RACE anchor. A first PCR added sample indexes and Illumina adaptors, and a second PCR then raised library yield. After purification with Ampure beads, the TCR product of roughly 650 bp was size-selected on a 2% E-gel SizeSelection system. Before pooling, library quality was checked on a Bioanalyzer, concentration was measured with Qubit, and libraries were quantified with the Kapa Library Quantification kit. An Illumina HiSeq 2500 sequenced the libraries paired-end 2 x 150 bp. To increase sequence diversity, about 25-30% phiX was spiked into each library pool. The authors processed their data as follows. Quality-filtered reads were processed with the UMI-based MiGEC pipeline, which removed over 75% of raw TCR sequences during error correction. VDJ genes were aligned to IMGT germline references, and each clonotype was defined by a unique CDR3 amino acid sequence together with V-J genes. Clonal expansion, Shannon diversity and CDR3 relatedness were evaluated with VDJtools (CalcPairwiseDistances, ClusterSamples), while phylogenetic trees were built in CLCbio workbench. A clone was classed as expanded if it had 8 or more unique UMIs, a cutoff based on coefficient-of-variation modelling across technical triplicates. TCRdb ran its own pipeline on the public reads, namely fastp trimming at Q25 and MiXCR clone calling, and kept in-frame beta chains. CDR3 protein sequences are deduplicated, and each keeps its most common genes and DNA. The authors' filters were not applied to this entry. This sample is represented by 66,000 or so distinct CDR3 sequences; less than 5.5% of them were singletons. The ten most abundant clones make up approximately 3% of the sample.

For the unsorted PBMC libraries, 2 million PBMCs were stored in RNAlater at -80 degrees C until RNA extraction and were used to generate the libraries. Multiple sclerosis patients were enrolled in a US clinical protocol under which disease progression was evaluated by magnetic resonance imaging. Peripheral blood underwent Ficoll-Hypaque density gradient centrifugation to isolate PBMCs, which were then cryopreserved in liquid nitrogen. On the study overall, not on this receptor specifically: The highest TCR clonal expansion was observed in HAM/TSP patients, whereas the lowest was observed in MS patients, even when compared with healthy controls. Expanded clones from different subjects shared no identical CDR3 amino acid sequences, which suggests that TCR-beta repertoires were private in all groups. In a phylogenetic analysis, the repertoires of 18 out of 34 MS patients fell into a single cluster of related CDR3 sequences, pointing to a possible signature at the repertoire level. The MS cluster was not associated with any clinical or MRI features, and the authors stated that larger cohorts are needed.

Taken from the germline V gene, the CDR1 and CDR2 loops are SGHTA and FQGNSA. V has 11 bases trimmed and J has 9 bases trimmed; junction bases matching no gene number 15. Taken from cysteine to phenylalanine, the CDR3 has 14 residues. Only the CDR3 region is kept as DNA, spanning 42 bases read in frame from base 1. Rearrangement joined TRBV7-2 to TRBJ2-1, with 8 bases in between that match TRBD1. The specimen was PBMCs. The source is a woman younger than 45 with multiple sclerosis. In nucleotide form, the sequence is TGTGCCTGCGACCAGGGGGCTCGTTTTACTGAGCAGTTCTTC. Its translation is CACDQGARFTEQFF.